This T cell receptor beta chain originates from a study of Graves' ophthalmopathy and Graves' hyperthyroidism. Study-wide results and limits: Blood shared most expanded thyroid clonotypes above 0.001 frequency. Its predictions of ophthalmopathy progression gave the model roughly 71% sensitivity and 72% to 80% specificity.

CDR1 and CDR2 from the germline V gene are SSHAT and FNYEAQ (reference sequence). CDR3 length equals 15 residues. Worth noting for this clonotype: The antigen remains undetermined. The germline gene is not matched at one end of the junction; a read error may be the cause.

RNA transcripts served as template for amplifying TCR beta CDR3 sequences. Second-round multiplex PCR followed a first-round RT-PCR using HTBI primers. TCRdb used MiXCR to reprocess the multiplex PCR reads, holding one entry per CDR3 protein. The data contain 580,000 or so distinct CDR3 sequences, just under 40% of them singletons. Certain patients, namely those with other autoimmune diseases, uncontrolled infections, pregnancy or lactation, were excluded. Orbital computed tomography, thyroid ultrasound, TRAb, serum thyroxine and clinical symptoms formed the basis of diagnosis. Material for sequencing was peripheral blood or thyroid tissue (not recorded which). The source is an adult man with Graves' hyperthyroidism. This sequence joins TRBV7-7 and TRBJ2-7; 9 nucleotides agree with TRBD2. The J call may be wrong; the DNA end is better matched by TRBJ2-1. In nucleotides, the CDR3 is TGTGCTAGCAGCTTAAGGCGGGGGGGCTACAATGAGCAGTTCTTC. Its translation is CASSLRRGGYNEQFF.